This T cell receptor (beta chain) is from a study of blood T cells in healthy people across ages. The CDR3 is made up of 14 amino acids. The germline gives CDR1 LGHDT, CDR2 YNNKEL (reference sequence). Between the trimmed V and J ends, which lost 0 bases and 9 bases, there was a span of 9 bases. Primed by a sample-barcoded 5' primer and a J-beta primer mix, a second PCR proceeded for 7 to 11 cycles. TCRdb re-called the 5' RACE reads through MiXCR, storing one row per CDR3 protein. The sample contains some 940,000 distinct CDR3 sequences, 25% to 35% of which appear only once. The sample was also linked to a second study, of T cells of mothers and their children. That study reports: A few healthy Caucasian mothers, along with their six children, were the donors. Each child gave approximately 2.8 million TCR beta CDR3 reads (each mother, over 9.5 million).

The rearrangement joins TRBV3-1 to TRBJ1-6; D uncertain. The clonotype comes from a middle-aged woman in good health. Material: blood. Here the CDR3 DNA reads TGTGCCAGCAGCCAAGACGGTAGGCTTTCACCCCTCCACTTT. Protein: CASSQDGRLSPLHF.